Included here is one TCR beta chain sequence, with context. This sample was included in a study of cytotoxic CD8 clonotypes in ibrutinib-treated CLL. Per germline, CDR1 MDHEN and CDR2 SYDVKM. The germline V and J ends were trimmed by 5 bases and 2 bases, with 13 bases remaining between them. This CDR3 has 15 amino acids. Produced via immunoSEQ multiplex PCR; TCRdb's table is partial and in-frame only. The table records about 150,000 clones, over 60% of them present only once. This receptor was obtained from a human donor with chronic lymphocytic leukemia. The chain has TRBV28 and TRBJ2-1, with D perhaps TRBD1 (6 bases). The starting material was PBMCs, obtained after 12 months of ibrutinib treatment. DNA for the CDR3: TGTGCCAGCAGTATCGGGACACACACCTACAATGAGCAGTTCTTC. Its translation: CASSIGTHTYNEQFF.